This TCR beta chain was identified during a study of T cell repertoires in cytomegalovirus infection. In the study overall: Well-studied HLA-B-restricted epitopes and recently identified HLA-C-restricted epitopes of CMV were both used in the study. Based on public TCR beta signatures, there were indications of CMV infection and of a matching HLA type.

V was clipped by 4 bases and J by 3 bases, with 18 bases between them. Germline CDR1 SEHNR, CDR2 FQNEAQ (reference sequence). The CDR3 is 16 residues long. Study findings and constraints: HLA-C-restricted CMV-specific TCR beta clonotypes prevailed in the ex vivo response.

This clonotype has more than one count but fewer than ten. As yet, its antigen is unknown. MiXCR was run by TCRdb on the reads, yielding one entry per CDR3 protein. Found here are roughly 920,000 distinct CDR3 sequences, roughly 30% of them singletons; the top ten hold about an eighth. The sequenced sample was cultured CD8+ T cells from PBMCs, obtained from culture after CMV antigen stimulation. The TCR originated in a human donor in good health (CMV status not recorded). Some clones in this sample may be carry-over from other donors' samples. The rearrangement uses TRBV7-9 and TRBJ2-5, with D possibly TRBD2 on 6 matching bases. Here the CDR3 reads CASSSRAAGWEETQYF. The CDR3 DNA is TGTGCCAGCAGCTCTCGAGCGGCGGGGTGGGAAGAGACCCAGTACTTC.